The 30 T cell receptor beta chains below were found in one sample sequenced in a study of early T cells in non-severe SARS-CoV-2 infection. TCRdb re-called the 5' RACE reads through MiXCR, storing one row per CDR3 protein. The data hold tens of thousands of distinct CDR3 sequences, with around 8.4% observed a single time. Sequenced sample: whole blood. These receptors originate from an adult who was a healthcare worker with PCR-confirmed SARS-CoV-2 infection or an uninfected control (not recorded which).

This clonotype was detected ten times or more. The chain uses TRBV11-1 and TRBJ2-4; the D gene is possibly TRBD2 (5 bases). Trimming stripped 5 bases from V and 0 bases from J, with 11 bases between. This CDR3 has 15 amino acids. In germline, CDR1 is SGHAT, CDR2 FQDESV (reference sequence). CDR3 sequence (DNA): TGTGCCAGCAGCCCGACGGGGATAGCCAAAAACATTCAGTACTTC. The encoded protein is CASSPTGIAKNIQYF.

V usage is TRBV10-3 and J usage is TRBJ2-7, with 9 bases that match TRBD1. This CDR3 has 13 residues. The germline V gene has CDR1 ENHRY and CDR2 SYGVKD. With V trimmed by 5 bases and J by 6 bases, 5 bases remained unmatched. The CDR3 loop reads CAISTGGRSEQYF. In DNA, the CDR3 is TGTGCCATCAGTACAGGGGGCCGAAGCGAGCAGTACTTC.

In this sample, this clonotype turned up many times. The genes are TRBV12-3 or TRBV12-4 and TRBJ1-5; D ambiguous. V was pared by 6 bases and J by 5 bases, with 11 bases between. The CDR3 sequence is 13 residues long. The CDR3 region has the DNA TGTGCCAGCAGCACCGATCGGGATCAGCCCCAGCATTTT. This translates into CASSTDRDQPQHF.

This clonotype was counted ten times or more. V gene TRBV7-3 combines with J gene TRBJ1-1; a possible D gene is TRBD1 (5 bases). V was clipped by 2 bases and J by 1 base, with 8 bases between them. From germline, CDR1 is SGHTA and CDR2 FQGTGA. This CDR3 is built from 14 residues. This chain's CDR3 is CASSLGHTNTEAFF. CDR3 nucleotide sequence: TGTGCCAGCAGCTTAGGACACACGAACACTGAAGCTTTCTTT. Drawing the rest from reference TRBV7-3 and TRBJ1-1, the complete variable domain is GAGVSQTPSNKVTEKGKYVELRCDPISGHTALYWYRQSLGQGPEFLIYFQGTGAADDSGLPNDRFFAVRPEGSVSTLKIQRTERGDSAVYLCASSLGHTNTEAFFGQGTRLTVV.

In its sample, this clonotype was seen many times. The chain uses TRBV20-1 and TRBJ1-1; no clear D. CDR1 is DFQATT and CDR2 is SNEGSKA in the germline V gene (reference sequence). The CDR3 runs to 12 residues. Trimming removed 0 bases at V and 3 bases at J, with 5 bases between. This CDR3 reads CSAREPHTEAFF. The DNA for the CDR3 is TGCAGTGCTAGAGAACCTCACACTGAAGCTTTCTTT.

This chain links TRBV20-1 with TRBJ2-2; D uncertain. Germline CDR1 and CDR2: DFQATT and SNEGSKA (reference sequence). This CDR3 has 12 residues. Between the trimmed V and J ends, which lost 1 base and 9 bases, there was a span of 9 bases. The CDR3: CSARGGPRELFF. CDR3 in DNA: TGCAGTGCTAGAGGCGGCCCGAGGGAGCTGTTTTTT.

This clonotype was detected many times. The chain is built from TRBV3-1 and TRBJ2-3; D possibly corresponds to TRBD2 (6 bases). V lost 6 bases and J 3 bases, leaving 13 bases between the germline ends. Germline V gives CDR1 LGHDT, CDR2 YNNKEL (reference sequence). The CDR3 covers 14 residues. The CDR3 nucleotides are TGTGCCAGCAGGAAAAGGGACTCAACAGATACGCAGTATTTT. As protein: CASRKRDSTDTQYF.

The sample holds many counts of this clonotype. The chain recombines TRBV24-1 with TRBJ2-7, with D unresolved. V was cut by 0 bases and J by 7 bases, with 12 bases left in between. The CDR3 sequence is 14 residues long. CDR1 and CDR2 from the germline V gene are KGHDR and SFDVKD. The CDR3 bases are TGTGCCACCAGTGATTTGAAAAGGGAAGGAGAGCAGTACTTC. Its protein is CATSDLKREGEQYF.

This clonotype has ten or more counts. CDR3 nucleotide sequence: TGTGCCACCAGTGATACCCGGTCGGGATACCTTCTCACCGGGGAGCTGTTTTTT. Encoded protein: CATSDTRSGYLLTGELFF. The chain is built from TRBV24-1 and TRBJ2-2, with a possible D match to TRBD2 (5 bases). There are 18 residues in the CDR3. V lost 3 bases to trimming and J lost 4 bases, with 20 bases between them. Germline CDR1 is KGHDR and CDR2 is SFDVKD.

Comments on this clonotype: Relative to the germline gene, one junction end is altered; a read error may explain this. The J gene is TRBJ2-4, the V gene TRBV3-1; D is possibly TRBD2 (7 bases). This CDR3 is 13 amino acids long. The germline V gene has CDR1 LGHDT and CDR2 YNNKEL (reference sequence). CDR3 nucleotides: TGTGCCAGCCAGTGGGGGGGCCAAAACATTCTGTACTTC. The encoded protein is CASQWGGQNILYF. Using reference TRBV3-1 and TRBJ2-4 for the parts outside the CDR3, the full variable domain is DTAVSQTPKYLVTQMGNDKSIKCEQNLGHDTMYWYKQDSKKFLKIMFSYNNKELIINETVPNRFSPKSPDKAHLNLHINSLELGDSAVYFCASQWGGQNILYFGAGTRLSVL.

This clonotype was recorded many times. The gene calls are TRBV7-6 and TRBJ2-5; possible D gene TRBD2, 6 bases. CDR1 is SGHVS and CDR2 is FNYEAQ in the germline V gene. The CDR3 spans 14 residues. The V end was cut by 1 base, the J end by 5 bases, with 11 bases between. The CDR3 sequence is CASSLGAGWETQYF. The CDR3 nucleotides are TGTGCCAGCAGCTTAGGCGCGGGATGGGAGACCCAGTACTTC.

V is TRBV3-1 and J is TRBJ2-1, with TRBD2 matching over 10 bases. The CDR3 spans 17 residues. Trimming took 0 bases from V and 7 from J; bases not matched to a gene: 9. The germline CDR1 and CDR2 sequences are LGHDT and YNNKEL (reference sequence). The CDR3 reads CASSQDLAGGLRNEQFF. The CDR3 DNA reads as TGTGCCAGCAGCCAAGATTTAGCGGGGGGACTAAGGAATGAGCAGTTCTTC.

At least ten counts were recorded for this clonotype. CDR3 loop: CASSGLAGSTDTQYF. Here the CDR3 DNA reads TGTGCCAGCAGCGGGCTAGCGGGGAGCACAGATACGCAGTATTTT. The chain has TRBV5-6 and TRBJ2-3; 9 bases are shared with TRBD2. CDR1 and CDR2 from the germline V gene are SGHDT and YYEEEE. Unmatched junction bases numbered 3, after V lost 4 bases and J lost 0 bases. This CDR3 has 15 amino acids.

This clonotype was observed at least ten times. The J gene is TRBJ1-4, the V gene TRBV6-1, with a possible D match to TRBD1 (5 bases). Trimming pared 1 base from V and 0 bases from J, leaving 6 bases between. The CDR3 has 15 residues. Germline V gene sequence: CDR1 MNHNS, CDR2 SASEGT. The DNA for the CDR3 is TGTGCCAGCAGTGAAGTGGGGGCAACTAATGAAAAACTGTTTTTT. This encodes CASSEVGATNEKLFF.

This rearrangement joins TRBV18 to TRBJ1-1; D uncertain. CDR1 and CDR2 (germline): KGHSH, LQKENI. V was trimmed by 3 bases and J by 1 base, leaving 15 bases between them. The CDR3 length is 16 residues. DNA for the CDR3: TGTGCCAGCTCACCCTCGATAGGGTGGCGGAACACTGAAGCTTTCTTT. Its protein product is CASSPSIGWRNTEAFF.

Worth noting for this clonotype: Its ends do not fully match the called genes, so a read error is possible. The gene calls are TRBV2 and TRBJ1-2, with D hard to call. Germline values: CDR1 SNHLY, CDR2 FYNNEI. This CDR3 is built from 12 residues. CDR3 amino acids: CVSKPQMEGYTF. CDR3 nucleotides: TGTGTCAGCAAACCCCAAATGGAGGGCTACACCTTC.

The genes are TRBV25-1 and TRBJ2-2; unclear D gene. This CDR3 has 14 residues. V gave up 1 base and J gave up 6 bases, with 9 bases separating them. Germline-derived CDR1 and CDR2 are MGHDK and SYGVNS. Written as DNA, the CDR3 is TGTGCCAGCAGTGAATTCGACCCCTCCGGGGAGCTGTTTTTT. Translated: CASSEFDPSGELFF.

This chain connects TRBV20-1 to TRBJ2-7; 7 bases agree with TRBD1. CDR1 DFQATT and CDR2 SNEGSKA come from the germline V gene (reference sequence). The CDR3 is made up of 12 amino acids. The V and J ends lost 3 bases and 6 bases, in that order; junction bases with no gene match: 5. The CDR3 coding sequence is TGCAGTGCTAGGGTACCAGGGGGCGAGCAGTACTTC. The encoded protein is CSARVPGGEQYF.

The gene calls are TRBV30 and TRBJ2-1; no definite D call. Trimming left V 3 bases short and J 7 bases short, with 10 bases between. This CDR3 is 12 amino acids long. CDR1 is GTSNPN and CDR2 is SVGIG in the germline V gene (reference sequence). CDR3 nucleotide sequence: TGTGCCTGGAGGTCGGTGGGAAATGAGCAGTTCTTC. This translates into CAWRSVGNEQFF.

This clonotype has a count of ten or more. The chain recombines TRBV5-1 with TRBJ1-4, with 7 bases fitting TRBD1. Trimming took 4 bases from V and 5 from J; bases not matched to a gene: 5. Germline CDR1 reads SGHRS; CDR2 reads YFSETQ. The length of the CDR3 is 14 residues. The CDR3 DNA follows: TGCGCCAGCAGCCGGGACAGCCAAAATGAAAAACTGTTTTTT. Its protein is CASSRDSQNEKLFF.

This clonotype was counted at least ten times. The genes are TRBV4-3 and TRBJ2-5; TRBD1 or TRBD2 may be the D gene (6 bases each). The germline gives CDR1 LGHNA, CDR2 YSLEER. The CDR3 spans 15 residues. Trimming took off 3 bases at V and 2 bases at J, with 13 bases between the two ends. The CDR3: CASSQDYRDQETQYF. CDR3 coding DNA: TGCGCCAGCAGCCAGGACTACAGGGATCAAGAGACCCAGTACTTC.

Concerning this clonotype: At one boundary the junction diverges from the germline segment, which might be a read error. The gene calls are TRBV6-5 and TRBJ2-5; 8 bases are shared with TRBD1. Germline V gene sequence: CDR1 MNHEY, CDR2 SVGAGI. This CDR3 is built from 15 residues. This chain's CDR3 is CASSFDRGGQQTQYF. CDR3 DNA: TGTGCCAGCAGTTTCGACAGGGGTGGCCAACAGACCCAGTACTTC.

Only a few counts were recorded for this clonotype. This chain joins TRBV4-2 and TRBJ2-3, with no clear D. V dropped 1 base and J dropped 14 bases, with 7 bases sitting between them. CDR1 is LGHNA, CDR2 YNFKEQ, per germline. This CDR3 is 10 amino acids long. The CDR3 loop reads CASSQALGYF. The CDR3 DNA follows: TGTGCCAGCAGCCAAGCTCTAGGGTATTTT.

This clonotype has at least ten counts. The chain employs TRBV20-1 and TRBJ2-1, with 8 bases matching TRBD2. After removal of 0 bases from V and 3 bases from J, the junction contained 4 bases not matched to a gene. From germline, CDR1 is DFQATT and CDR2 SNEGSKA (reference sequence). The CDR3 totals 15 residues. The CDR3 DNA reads TGCAGTGCTAGAGATCCGGGAGGGCTCTACAATGAGCAGTTCTTC. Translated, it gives CSARDPGGLYNEQFF.

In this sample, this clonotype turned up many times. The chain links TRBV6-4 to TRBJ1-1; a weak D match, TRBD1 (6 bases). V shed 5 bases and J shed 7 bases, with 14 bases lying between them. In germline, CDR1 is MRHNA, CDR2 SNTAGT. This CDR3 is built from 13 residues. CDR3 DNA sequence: TGTGCCAGCAGTCGACAGGTTCTCTATGAAGCTTTCTTT. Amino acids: CASSRQVLYEAFF.

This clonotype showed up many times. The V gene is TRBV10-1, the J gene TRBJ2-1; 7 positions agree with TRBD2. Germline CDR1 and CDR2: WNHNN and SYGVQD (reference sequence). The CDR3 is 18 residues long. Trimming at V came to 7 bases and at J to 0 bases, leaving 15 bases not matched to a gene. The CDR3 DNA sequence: TGCGCCAGCATAAAGAGTCGAATTAGCGGGCCCTCCTACAATGAGCAGTTCTTC. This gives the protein CASIKSRISGPSYNEQFF.

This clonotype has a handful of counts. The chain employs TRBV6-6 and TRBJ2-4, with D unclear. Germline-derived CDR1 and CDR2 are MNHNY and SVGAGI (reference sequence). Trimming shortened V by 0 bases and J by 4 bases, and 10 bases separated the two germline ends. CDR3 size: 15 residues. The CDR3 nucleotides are TGTGCCAGCAGTTACTCCGGTATGGGGAAAAACATTCAGTACTTC. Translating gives CASSYSGMGKNIQYF.

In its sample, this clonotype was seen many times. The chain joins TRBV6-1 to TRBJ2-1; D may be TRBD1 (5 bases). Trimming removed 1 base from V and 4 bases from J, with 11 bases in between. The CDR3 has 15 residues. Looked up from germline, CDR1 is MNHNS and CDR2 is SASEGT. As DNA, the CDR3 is TGTGCCAGCAGTGAAGGCAGGGCAGGGTACAATGAGCAGTTCTTC. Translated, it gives CASSEGRAGYNEQFF.

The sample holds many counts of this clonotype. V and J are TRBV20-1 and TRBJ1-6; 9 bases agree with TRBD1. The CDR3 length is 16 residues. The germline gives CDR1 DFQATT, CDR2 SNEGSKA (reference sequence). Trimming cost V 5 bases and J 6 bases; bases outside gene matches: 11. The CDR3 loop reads CSAPRDRVRRNSPLHF. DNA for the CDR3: TGCAGTGCTCCCCGGGACAGGGTACGGCGTAATTCACCCCTCCACTTT.

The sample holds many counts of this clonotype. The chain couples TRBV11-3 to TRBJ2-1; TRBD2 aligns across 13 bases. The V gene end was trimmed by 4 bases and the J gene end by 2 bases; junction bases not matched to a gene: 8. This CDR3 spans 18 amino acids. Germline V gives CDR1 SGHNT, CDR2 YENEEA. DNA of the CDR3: TGTGCCAGCAGCTCGAGGACTAGCGGGAGTCCCCCCTACAATGAGCAGTTCTTC. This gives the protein CASSSRTSGSPPYNEQFF. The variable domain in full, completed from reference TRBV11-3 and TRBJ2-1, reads EAGVVQSPRYKIIEKKQPVAFWCNPISGHNTLYWYLQNLGQGPELLIRYENEEAVDDSQLPKDRFSAERLKGVDSTLKIQPAELGDSAVYLCASSSRTSGSPPYNEQFFGPGTRLTVL.